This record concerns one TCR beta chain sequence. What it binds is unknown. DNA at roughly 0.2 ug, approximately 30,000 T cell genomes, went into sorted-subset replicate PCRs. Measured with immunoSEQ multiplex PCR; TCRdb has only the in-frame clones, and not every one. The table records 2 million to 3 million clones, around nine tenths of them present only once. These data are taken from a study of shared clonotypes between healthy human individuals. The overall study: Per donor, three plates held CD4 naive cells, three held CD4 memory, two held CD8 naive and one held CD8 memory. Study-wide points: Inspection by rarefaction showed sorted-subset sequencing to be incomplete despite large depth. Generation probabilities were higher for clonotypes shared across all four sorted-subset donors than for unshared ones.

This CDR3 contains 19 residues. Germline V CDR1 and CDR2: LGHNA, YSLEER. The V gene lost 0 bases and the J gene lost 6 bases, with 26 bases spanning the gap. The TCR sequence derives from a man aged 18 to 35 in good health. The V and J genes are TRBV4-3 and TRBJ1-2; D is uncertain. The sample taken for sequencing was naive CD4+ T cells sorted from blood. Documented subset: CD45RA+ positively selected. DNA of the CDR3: TGCGCCAGCAGCCAAGAGTTGTTTTCAAGCAATTACGTTAATGATGGCTACACCTTC. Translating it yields CASSQELFSSNYVNDGYTF.